These 27 T cell receptor beta chains share one sample of origin, sequenced in a study of cytomegalovirus exposure and HLA in healthy donors. PCR was performed using 60 Vbeta and 13 Jbeta primers. Libraries were prepared by immunoSEQ multiplex PCR; TCRdb keeps only in-frame clonotypes and omits some of them. The table has some 180,000 clones, roughly 87% seen once. Sequences were obtained from PBMCs. Receptors originate from a boy between 2 and 10 years old in good health and CMV-seronegative.

The rearrangement links TRBV28 to TRBJ1-5, with 10 bases identical to TRBD1. Germline V gene lookup returns CDR1 MDHEN and CDR2 SYDVKM. V dropped 8 bases and J dropped 6; count of bases not matched to a gene: 7. The CDR3 runs to 14 residues. The CDR3 DNA sequence: TGTGCCAGCGGCCCGGGACAGGGGTTTCAGCCCCAGCATTTT. Its protein is CASGPGQGFQPQHF. Using reference TRBV28 and TRBJ1-5 for the parts outside the CDR3, the full variable domain is DVKVTQSSRYLVKRTGEKVFLECVQDMDHENMFWYRQDPGLGLRLIYFSYDVKMKEKGDIPEGYSVSREKKERFSLILESASTNQTSMYLCASGPGQGFQPQHFGDGTRLSIL.

V usage is TRBV4-1 and J usage is TRBJ2-5, with TRBD1 matching 9 bases. The CDR3 runs to 16 residues. J gave up 11 bases and V 0 bases, and 13 bases lay outside the gene matches. Germline V gives CDR1 MGHRA, CDR2 YSYEKL. The chain's CDR3 is CASSQEGQGSTSEQYF. The DNA of the CDR3 is TGCGCCAGCAGCCAAGAGGGACAGGGCAGTACTAGTGAGCAGTACTTC.

V usage is TRBV7-7 and J usage is TRBJ2-3; D is unclear. The germline V gene encodes CDR1 SSHAT and CDR2 FNYEAQ (reference sequence). Trimming stripped 5 bases from V and 7 bases from J, with 16 bases between. The CDR3 runs to 14 residues. The CDR3 here is CASSPLVRGNTQYF. CDR3 in DNA: TGTGCCAGCAGCCCACTTGTTCGCGGCAATACGCAGTATTTT.

The rearrangement links TRBV13 to TRBJ1-1, with 7 bases identical to TRBD1. With 2 bases clipped from V and 5 bases from J, the junction kept 2 bases outside the gene matches. This CDR3 is built from 13 residues. Germline lookup yields CDR1 PRHDT and CDR2 FYEKMQ (reference sequence). This chain's CDR3 is CASSLLRGTEAFF. The CDR3 nucleotides read TGTGCCAGCAGCTTACTCAGGGGGACTGAAGCTTTCTTT.

The chain is built from TRBV5-6 and TRBJ1-1; 7 bases align to TRBD1. The CDR3 has 12 residues. Germline lookup yields CDR1 SGHDT and CDR2 YYEEEE. With 4 bases clipped from V and 7 bases from J, the junction kept 4 bases outside the gene matches. The CDR3 DNA reads as TGTGCCAGCAGCCGGACAGGAATTGAAGCTTTCTTT. This codes for CASSRTGIEAFF.

This clone appeared a few times. CDR3 sequence reads: CASSYQIQGNTEAFF. In DNA, the CDR3 is TGTGCCAGCAGTTACCAGATACAGGGGAACACTGAAGCTTTCTTT. The chain employs TRBV6-5 and TRBJ1-1; a weak D match, TRBD1 (6 bases). This CDR3 region has 15 residues. Germline lookup yields CDR1 MNHEY and CDR2 SVGAGI. V shed 2 bases and J shed 1 base, with 11 bases lying between them.

V usage is TRBV5-1 and J usage is TRBJ1-1; D uncertain. The CDR3 is 15 amino acids. In germline, CDR1 is SGHRS, CDR2 YFSETQ. With 0 bases removed from V and 2 bases from J, the gap between germline ends came to 11 bases. As DNA, the CDR3 is TGCGCCAGCAGCTTGGAACCGGGAGATAACACTGAAGCTTTCTTT. Its translation: CASSLEPGDNTEAFF.

This clone has only one observation. The gene calls are TRBV5-6 and TRBJ1-1; maybe TRBD1 (6 bases). Trimming stripped 4 bases from V and 0 bases from J, with 13 bases between. Germline V CDR1 and CDR2: SGHDT, YYEEEE. The CDR3 length is 15 residues. In DNA, the CDR3 is TGTGCCAGCAGCAATAACAGGGCTTTGAACACTGAAGCTTTCTTT. This codes for CASSNNRALNTEAFF. The full variable domain, its missing parts supplied by reference TRBV5-6 and TRBJ1-1, is DAGVTQSPTHLIKTRGQQVTLRCSPKSGHDTVSWYQQALGQGPQFIFQYYEEEERQRGNFPDRFSGHQFPNYSSELNVNALLLGDSALYLCASSNNRALNTEAFFGQGTRLTVV.

This chain uses TRBV27 with TRBJ2-1, with 8 bases fitting TRBD2. Unmatched junction bases numbered 12, after V lost 4 bases and J lost 7 bases. Germline V CDR1 and CDR2: MNHEY, SMNVEV (reference sequence). The CDR3 totals 16 residues. In DNA form, the CDR3 reads TGTGCCAGCAGTTGGGGAGTAGCGGGATTTCGTAATGAGCAGTTCTTC. Translating it yields CASSWGVAGFRNEQFF.

The V and J genes are TRBV27 and TRBJ2-1, with TRBD2 matching 9 bases. This CDR3 is 15 amino acids long. The ends lost 4 bases at V and 5 bases at J; junction bases unmatched: 6. Germline V lookup: CDR1 MNHEY, CDR2 SMNVEV (reference sequence). The DNA for the CDR3 is TGTGCCAGCAGTTATCTAGCGGGGAACAACAATGAGCAGTTCTTC. This encodes CASSYLAGNNNEQFF.

This rearrangement joins TRBV14 to TRBJ2-3; 12 bases fit TRBD2. The CDR3 is made up of 17 amino acids. Germline-derived CDR1 and CDR2 are SGHDN and FVKESK. J was trimmed by 11 bases and V by 0 bases; bases with no gene match: 12. CDR3 nucleotides: TGTGCCAGCAGCCAAGAAGGTCTAGCGGGAGGGTCCCTAGGGCAGTATTTT. Protein product: CASSQEGLAGGSLGQYF.

The rearrangement uses TRBV11-3 and TRBJ1-1, with D possibly matching TRBD1 (6 bases). Trimming took 4 bases from V and 4 from J, leaving 16 bases between them. The CDR3 covers 15 residues. Germline V gene data show CDR1 as SGHNT and CDR2 as YENEEA. The CDR3: CASSSGGGRGTEAFF. In DNA, the CDR3 is TGTGCCAGCAGCTCTGGCGGGGGGCGCGGCACTGAAGCTTTCTTT.

The chain couples TRBV28 to TRBJ2-7; 7 bases fit TRBD1. Looked up from germline, CDR1 is MDHEN and CDR2 is SYDVKM. This CDR3 is built from 15 residues. Trimming cost V 6 bases and J 4 bases; bases outside gene matches: 12. The CDR3 sequence: CASRWDSRGAYEQYF. In nucleotides, the CDR3 is TGTGCCAGCAGATGGGACAGTCGGGGCGCGTACGAGCAGTACTTC.

CDR3 coding DNA: TGCGCCAGCAGTGAGACTCAGGTTTCTGAGCAGTACTTC. Protein sequence: CASSETQVSEQYF. The chain combines TRBV10-1 with TRBJ2-7; D not resolved. This CDR3 contains 13 residues. The V gene lost 2 bases and the J gene lost 7 bases, with 12 bases spanning the gap. Germline V CDR1 and CDR2: WNHNN, SYGVQD (reference sequence).

The genes are TRBV6-1 and TRBJ1-2, with no clear D. This CDR3 is 15 amino acids long. V lost 3 bases and J 0 bases, leaving 11 bases between the germline ends. The germline V gene has CDR1 MNHNS and CDR2 SASEGT. The CDR3, as DNA: TGTGCCAGCAGTGATTATGCCAGGTCTAACTATGGCTACACCTTC. Protein sequence: CASSDYARSNYGYTF.

The chain couples TRBV4-1 to TRBJ2-7, with TRBD2 matching over 10 bases. Germline V gene sequence: CDR1 MGHRA, CDR2 YSYEKL. J lost 2 bases, V lost 3 bases, and 7 bases had no gene match. The CDR3 extends over 16 amino acids. In DNA form, the CDR3 reads TGCGCCAGCAGCCACGCCGGGACTAGCGTAACCTACGAGCAGTACTTC. This encodes CASSHAGTSVTYEQYF.

The J gene is TRBJ2-1, the V gene TRBV19; D might be TRBD1 (6 bases). The V gene's germline CDR1 is LNHDA and CDR2 SQIVND (reference sequence). Trimming left V 1 base short and J 0 bases short, with 10 bases between. The CDR3 loop spans 16 amino acids. CDR3 sequence reads: CASSIAQGSSYNEQFF. For the CDR3, the DNA is TGTGCCAGTAGTATAGCACAGGGTAGCTCCTACAATGAGCAGTTCTTC.

The chain joins TRBV6-5 to TRBJ2-5, with TRBD2 as a possible D gene (5 bases). Germline-derived CDR1 and CDR2 are MNHEY and SVGAGI. Between the trimmed V and J ends, which lost 6 bases and 2 bases, there was a span of 7 bases. The CDR3 covers 12 residues. The CDR3 reads CASSSGQETQYF. The CDR3 DNA is TGTGCCAGCAGCTCGGGACAAGAGACCCAGTACTTC.

The chain is built from TRBV5-4 and TRBJ2-7, with D possibly being TRBD2 (5 bases). V lost 5 bases to trimming and J lost 2 bases, with 17 bases between them. CDR1 and CDR2 from the germline V gene are SGHNT and YYREEE (reference sequence). This CDR3 has 15 residues. CDR3 loop: CASRPEGTRTYEQYF. The CDR3 DNA reads as TGTGCCAGCAGGCCTGAGGGTACCAGAACCTACGAGCAGTACTTC.

This chain uses TRBV29-1 with TRBJ1-1; D is ambiguous. Trimming took off 7 bases at V and 10 bases at J, with 25 bases between the two ends. This CDR3 is 14 amino acids long. Germline loops: CDR1 SQVTM, CDR2 ANQGSEA. CDR3 sequence: CSGCLGSSCSGAFF. CDR3 in DNA: TGCAGCGGTTGCTTGGGGAGTTCGTGTTCAGGAGCTTTCTTT. The full variable domain, rest sourced from reference TRBV29-1 and TRBJ1-1, is SAVISQKPSRDICQRGTSLTIQCQVDSQVTMMFWYRQQPGQSLTLIATANQGSEATYESGFVIDKFPISRPNLTFSTLTVSNMSPEDSSIYLCSGCLGSSCSGAFFGQGTRLTVV.

This chain joins TRBV28 and TRBJ2-7; TRBD2 is a possible D gene (6 bases). CDR3 length: 14 amino acids. Trimming stripped 3 bases from V and 4 bases from J, with 13 bases between. In germline, CDR1 is MDHEN, CDR2 SYDVKM. Here the CDR3 DNA reads TGTGCCAGCAGTTTGGAGGGGTTGGGATACGAGCAGTACTTC. Protein product: CASSLEGLGYEQYF.

The chain has TRBV6-5 and TRBJ1-5, with unresolved D. Looked up from germline, CDR1 is MNHEY and CDR2 is SVGAGI. V was clipped by 9 bases and J by 7 bases, with 16 bases between them. The CDR3 totals 13 residues. DNA for the CDR3: TGTGCCAGTCGAACCCGGGATGGGCAGCCCCAGCATTTT. Its protein product is CASRTRDGQPQHF.

The chain uses TRBV9 and TRBJ1-1, with D possibly TRBD1 on 6 matching bases. Trimming left V 0 bases short and J 0 bases short, with 12 bases between. The CDR3 is made up of 16 amino acids. Germline CDR1 and CDR2: SGDLS and YYNGEE. The CDR3 sequence is CASSVASGAMNTEAFF. The CDR3 coding sequence is TGTGCCAGCAGCGTAGCCTCAGGGGCCATGAACACTGAAGCTTTCTTT.

The table lists this clone with a few counts. The V call is TRBV5-1, the J call TRBJ1-3; D call uncertain. Trimming left V 6 bases short and J 4 bases short, with 14 bases between. The CDR3 contains 14 residues. Germline-derived CDR1 and CDR2 are SGHRS and YFSETQ. The CDR3 loop reads CASIGDTGGNTIYF. CDR3 nucleotide sequence: TGCGCCAGCATTGGCGATACGGGAGGAAACACCATATATTTT.

The J gene is TRBJ2-7, the V gene TRBV28; the D gene is possibly TRBD1 (6 bases). CDR1 and CDR2 (germline): MDHEN, SYDVKM. The CDR3 totals 12 residues. V was pared by 8 bases and J by 3 bases, with 11 bases between. The CDR3: CASRDTYYEQYF. The CDR3 DNA reads as TGTGCCAGCCGGGACACCTACTACGAGCAGTACTTC.

DNA of the CDR3: TGTGCCATCAGTGAGGAGGGAGGGCCAGTAAGAGAGACCCAGTACTTC. This codes for CAISEEGGPVRETQYF. The V gene is TRBV10-3, the J gene TRBJ2-5, with TRBD2 identical over 7 bases. CDR3 length: 16 amino acids. Trimming took 2 bases from V and 4 from J; bases not matched to a gene: 10. From germline, CDR1 is ENHRY and CDR2 SYGVKD.

As DNA, the CDR3 is TGTGCCAGCACCAAACGGGACAGAGCAGATACGCAGTATTTT. It encodes CASTKRDRADTQYF. The J gene is TRBJ2-3, the V gene TRBV2; 7 bases are shared with TRBD1. The ends lost 7 bases at V and 4 bases at J; junction bases unmatched: 8. Germline V gives CDR1 SNHLY, CDR2 FYNNEI. The CDR3 contains 14 residues.